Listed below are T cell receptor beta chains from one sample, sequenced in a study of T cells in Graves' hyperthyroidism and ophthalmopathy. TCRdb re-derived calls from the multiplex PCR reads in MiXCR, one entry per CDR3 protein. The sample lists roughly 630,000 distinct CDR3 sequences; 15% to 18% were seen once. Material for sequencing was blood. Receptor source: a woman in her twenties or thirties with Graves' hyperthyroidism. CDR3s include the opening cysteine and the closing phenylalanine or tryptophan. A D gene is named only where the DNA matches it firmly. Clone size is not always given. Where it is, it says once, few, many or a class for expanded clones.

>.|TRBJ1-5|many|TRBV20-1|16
CSATPSQGRSNQPQHF
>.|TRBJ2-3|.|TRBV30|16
CAWSVRKSPAADTQYF
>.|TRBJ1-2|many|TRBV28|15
CASRSSRRVHSGYTF
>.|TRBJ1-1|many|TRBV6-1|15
CASSESFGGPTEAFF
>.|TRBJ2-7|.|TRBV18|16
CASSPYSGDTLHEQYF
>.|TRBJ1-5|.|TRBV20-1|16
CSAREFGQGWNQPQHF
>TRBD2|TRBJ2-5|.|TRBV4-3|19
CASSQEISSGTLRAETQYF
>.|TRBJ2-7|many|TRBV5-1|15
CASSPDPPGGHEQYF
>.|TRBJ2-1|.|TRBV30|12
CAWTRGGNEQFF
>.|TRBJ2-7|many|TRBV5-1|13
CASSLATHYEQYF
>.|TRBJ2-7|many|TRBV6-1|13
CASSYEKGYEQYF
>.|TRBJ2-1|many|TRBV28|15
CASSSGSPTPNEQFF
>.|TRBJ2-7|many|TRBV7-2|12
CASSPYLGEQYF
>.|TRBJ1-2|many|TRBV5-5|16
CASNQPFGRQTYGYTF
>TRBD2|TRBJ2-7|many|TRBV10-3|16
CAISESVLAGDNEQYF
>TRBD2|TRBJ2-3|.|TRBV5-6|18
CASSLEASGSWGTDTQYF
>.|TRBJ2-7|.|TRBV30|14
CAWSPPGGGYEQYF
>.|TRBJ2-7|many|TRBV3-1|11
CASSQASEQYF
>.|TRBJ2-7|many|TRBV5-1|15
CASSLETGHGYEQYF
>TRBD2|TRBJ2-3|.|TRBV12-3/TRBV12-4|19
CASSPPILTSGQYTDTQYF
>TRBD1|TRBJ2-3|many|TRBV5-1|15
CASSPGTGDVDTQYF
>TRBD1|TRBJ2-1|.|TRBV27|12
CASSQDRGRWFF